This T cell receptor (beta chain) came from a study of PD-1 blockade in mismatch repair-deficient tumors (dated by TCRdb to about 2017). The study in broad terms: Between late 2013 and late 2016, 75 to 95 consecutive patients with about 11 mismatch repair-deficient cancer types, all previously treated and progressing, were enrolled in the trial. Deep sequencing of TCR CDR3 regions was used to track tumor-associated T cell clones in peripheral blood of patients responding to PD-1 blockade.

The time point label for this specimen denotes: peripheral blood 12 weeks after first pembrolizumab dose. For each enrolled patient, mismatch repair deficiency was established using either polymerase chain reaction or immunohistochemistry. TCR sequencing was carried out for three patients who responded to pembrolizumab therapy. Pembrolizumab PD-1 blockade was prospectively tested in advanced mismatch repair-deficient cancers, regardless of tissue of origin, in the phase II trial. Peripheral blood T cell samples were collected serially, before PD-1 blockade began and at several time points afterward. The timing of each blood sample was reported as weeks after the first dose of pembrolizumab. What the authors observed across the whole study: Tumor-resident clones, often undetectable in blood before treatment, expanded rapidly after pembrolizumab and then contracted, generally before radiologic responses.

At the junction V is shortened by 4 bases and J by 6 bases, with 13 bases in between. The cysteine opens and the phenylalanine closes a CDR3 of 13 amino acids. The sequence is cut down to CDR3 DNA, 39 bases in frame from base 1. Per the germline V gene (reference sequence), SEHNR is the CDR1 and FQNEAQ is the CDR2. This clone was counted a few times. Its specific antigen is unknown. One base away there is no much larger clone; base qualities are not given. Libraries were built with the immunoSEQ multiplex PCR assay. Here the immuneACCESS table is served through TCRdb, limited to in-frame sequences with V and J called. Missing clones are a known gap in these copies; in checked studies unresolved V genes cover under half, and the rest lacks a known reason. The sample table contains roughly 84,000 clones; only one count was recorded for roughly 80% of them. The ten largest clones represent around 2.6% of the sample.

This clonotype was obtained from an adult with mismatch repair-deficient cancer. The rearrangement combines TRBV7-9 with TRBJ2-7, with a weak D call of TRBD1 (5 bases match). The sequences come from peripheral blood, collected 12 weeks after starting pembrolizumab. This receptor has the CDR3 CASSSIGVSEQYF. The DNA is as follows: TGTGCCAGCAGCTCTATAGGGGTTAGCGAGCAGTACTTC. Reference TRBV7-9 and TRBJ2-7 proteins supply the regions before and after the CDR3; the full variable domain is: DTGVSQNPRHKITKRGQNVTFRCDPISEHNRLYWYRQTLGQGPEFLTYFQNEAQLEKSRLLSDRFSAERPKGSFSTLEIQRTEQGDSAMYLCASSSIGVSEQYFGPGTRLTVT.